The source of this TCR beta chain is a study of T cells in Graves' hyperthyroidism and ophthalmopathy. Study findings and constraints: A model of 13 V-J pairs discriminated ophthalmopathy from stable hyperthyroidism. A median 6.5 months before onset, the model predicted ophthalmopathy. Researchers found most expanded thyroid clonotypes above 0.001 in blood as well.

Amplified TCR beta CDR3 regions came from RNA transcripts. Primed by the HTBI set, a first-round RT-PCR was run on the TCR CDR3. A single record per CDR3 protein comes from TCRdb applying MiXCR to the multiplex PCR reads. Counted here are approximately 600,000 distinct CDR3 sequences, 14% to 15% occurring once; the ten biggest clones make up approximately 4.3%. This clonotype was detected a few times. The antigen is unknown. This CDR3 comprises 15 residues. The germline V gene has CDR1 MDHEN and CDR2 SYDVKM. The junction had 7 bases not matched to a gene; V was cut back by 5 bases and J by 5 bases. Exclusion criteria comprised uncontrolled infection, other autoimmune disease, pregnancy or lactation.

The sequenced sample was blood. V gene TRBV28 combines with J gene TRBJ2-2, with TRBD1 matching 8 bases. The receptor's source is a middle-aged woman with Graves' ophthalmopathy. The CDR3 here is CASSTGGVRTGELFF. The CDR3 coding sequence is TGTGCCAGCAGTACAGGGGGTGTGAGGACCGGGGAGCTGTTTTTT.